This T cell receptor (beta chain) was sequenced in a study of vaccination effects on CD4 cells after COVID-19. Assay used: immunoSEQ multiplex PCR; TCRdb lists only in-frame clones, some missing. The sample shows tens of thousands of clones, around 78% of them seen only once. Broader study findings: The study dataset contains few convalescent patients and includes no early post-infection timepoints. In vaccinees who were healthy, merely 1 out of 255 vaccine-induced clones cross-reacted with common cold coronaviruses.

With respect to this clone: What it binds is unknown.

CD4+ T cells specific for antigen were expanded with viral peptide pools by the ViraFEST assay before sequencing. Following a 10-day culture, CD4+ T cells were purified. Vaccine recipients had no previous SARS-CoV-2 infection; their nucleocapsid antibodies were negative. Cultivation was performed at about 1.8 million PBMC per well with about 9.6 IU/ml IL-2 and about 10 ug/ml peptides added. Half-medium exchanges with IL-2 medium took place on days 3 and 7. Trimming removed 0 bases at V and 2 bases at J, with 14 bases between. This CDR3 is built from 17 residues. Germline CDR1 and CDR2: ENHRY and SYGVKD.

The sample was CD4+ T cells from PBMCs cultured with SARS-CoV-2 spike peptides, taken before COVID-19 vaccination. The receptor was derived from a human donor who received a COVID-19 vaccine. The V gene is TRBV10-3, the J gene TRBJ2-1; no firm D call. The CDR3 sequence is CAISESLRQLTYNEQFF. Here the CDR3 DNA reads TGTGCCATCAGTGAGTCATTGCGGCAACTGACCTACAATGAGCAGTTCTTC.